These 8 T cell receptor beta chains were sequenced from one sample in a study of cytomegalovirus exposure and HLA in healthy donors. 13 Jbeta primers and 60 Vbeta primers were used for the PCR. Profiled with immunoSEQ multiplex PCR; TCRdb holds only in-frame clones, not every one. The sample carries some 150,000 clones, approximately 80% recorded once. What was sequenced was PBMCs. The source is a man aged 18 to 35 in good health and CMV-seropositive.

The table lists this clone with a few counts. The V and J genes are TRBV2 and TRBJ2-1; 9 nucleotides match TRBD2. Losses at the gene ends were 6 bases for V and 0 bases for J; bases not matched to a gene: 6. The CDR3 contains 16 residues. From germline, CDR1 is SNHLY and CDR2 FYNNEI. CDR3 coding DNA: TGTGCCAGCAGGTTACTAGCGGGCGACTCCTACAATGAGCAGTTCTTC. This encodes CASRLLAGDSYNEQFF.

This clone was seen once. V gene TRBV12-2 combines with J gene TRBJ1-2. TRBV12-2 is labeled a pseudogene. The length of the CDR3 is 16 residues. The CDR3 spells CASRAPPGVSAYGYTF. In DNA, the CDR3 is TGTGCAAGTCGCGCCCCTCCGGGGGTTTCCGCCTATGGCTACACCTTC.

DNA of the CDR3: TGTGCCAGCAGTCCACGGGACAGCTCTGAAGCTTTCTTT. Encoded protein: CASSPRDSSEAFF. The V call is TRBV6-1, the J call TRBJ1-1; TRBD1 matches 7 bases. This CDR3 has 13 amino acids. CDR1 and CDR2 from the germline V gene are MNHNS and SASEGT. V trimming: 5 bases; J trimming: 6 bases; junction bases outside the gene matches: 6.

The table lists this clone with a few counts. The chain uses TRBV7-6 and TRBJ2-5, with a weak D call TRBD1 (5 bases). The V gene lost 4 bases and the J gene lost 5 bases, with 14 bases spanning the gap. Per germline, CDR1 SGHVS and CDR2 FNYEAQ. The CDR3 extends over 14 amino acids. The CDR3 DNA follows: TGTGCCAGCAGCTCCCCGGAAGGGGCGGAGACCCAGTACTTC. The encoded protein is CASSSPEGAETQYF.

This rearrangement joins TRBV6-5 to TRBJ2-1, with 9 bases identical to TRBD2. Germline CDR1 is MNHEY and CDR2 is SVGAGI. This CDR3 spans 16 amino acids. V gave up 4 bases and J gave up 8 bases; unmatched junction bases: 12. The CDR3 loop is CASSFLAGVGRDEQFF. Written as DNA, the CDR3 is TGTGCCAGCAGTTTTTTAGCGGGAGTAGGGAGGGATGAGCAGTTCTTC.

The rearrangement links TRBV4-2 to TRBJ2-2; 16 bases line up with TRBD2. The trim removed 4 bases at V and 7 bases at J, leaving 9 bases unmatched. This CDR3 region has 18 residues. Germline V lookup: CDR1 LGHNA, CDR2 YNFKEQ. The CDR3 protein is CASSLPGLAGGPSGELFF. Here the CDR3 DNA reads TGTGCCAGCAGCCTACCGGGACTAGCGGGGGGGCCTAGCGGGGAGCTGTTTTTT.

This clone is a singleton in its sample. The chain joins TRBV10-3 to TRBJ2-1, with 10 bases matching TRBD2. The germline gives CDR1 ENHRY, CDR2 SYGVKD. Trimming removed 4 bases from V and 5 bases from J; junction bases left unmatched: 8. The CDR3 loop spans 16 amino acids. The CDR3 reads CAISGPSGGANNEQFF. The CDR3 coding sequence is TGTGCCATCAGTGGCCCTAGCGGGGGAGCTAACAATGAGCAGTTCTTC.

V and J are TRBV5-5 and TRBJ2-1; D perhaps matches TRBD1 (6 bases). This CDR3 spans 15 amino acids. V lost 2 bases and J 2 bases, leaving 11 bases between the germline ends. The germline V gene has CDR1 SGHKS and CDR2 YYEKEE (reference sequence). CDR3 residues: CASSLGQQTYNEQFF. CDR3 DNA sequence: TGTGCCAGCAGCTTAGGACAGCAGACCTACAATGAGCAGTTCTTC.